This note documents a single TCR beta chain sequence. Its specific antigen is unknown. Base quality data are lacking; no much larger clone is found one base away. The library was prepared using 5' RACE. TCRdb names Illumina HiSeq 2500 as the instrument used. The second PCR ran for roughly 6 to 11 cycles and used a J-beta primer mix along with a sample-barcoded 5' primer. A template-switch 5' adaptor carrying 12 random nucleotides introduced a unique molecular identifier onto each TCR beta cDNA molecule. At least 2.5 million CDR3-containing paired-end reads were obtained from each sample. The Mint cDNA synthesis kit, primed by a TRBC-specific oligonucleotide, was used to synthesize first-strand cDNA from all RNA. Following uracil-DNA glycosylase treatment, a first 18-cycle PCR with universal primers M1SS and BC2_uni_R was performed on all cDNA. The published analysis was carried out like this. For normalization, 1 million high-quality reads were randomly selected from each sample, with every read carrying a distinct molecular identifier. Instead of being binned into consensus sequences, reads that shared molecular identifiers were thrown out. MiTCR, set to a Q25 quality threshold and the strictest error-elimination algorithm, was used for CDR3 identification, clonotype clustering and error correction. A nonparametric unseen species model with Euler transformation was used to estimate a lower bound on total TCR beta diversity. The raw public data were reprocessed by TCRdb itself: fastp quality trimming at Q25, MiXCR clonotype calling, in-frame beta chains only. Rows with a matching CDR3 protein are joined into one entry that keeps the most common DNA and genes. Clone size and V and J calls follow TCRdb, not the original study. This sample holds around 280,000 distinct CDR3 sequences; 27% were observed only once. The ten largest clonotypes hold around 30% of the sample.

This record belongs to a study of blood T cells in healthy people across ages (dated by TCRdb to about 2015). About the study as a whole: In model experiments, template switching captured about one uniquely barcoded TCR beta cDNA molecule for every two T cells. To track age-related changes in TCR beta repertoire diversity, the study relied on deep sequencing normalized with unique cDNA molecular identifiers. The donors were divided into four age groups: young (average approximately 17 years), middle-aged (around 37), aged (under 70) and long-lived (roughly 82). To avoid experimental bias, donors of different ages were distributed randomly across sequencing lanes. For two donors (one aged 18 to 29 and one aged 80 or older), the study analyzed two additional independent replicas of 1 million unique cDNA reads from the same blood draw. Here is what the overall study found, with its caveats: Estimates of total diversity based on one million sequenced T cells were considered lower bounds and underestimates. Observed TCR beta diversity correlated strongly with the percentage of naive T cells measured by flow cytometry. Because donor CMV infection status was unknown, age-related changes in expanded clonotypes were potentially confounded. Because profiling used bulk unsorted PBMCs, naive and antigen-experienced compartments could not be compared conclusively. As age increased, observed TCR beta diversity per million T cells dropped in a roughly linear way, and a significant reduction was already evident by age 40. The long-lived group showed more naive CD4+ T cells, fewer expanded clones and increased TCR diversity than the aged group, suggesting age selection.

The donors were under 40 Caucasian individuals from Russia, aged roughly 6 to 100 years, who were systemically healthy. About 9.8 milliliters of peripheral blood were drawn from each donor into EDTA-treated Vacutainer tubes. Ficoll-Paque density-gradient centrifugation was used to isolate PBMCs, with at least 6 million per sample. Total RNA, at least 6 micrograms per sample, was extracted from PBMCs with Trizol reagent. For every donor, an aliquot of PBMCs went through flow cytometry to measure the percentages of naive CD45RAhigh/CD27high T cells. From the germline V gene, CDR1 is SGHTA and CDR2 is FQGNSA. The CDR3 holds 15 amino acids from the cysteine to the phenylalanine. Here the CDR3 DNA is all that survives: 45 bases in frame from base 1. The V and J ends are trimmed by 1 base and 4 bases, leaving 14 bases between them.

The source material was blood. The chain is encoded by TRBV7-2 joined to TRBJ2-7; the D call is tentative, TRBD1 or TRBD2, as each matches 5 bases. This clonotype was sampled from a woman aged 70-85 years in good health. The CDR3 in this case is CASSLGRRDDYEQYF. In nucleotide form, the sequence is TGTGCCAGCAGCTTAGGGCGAAGGGACGATTACGAGCAGTACTTC.